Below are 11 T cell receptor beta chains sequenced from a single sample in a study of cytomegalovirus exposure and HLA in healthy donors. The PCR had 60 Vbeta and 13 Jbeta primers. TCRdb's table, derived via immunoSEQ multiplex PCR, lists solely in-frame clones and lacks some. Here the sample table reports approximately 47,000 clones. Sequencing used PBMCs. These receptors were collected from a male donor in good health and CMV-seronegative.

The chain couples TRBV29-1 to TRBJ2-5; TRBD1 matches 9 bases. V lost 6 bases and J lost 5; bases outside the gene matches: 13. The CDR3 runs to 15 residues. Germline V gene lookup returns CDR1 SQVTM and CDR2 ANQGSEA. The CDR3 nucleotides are TGCAGCGTAGCCGGCGGGGGACAGGGTGGGGAGACCCAGTACTTC. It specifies CSVAGGGQGGETQYF.

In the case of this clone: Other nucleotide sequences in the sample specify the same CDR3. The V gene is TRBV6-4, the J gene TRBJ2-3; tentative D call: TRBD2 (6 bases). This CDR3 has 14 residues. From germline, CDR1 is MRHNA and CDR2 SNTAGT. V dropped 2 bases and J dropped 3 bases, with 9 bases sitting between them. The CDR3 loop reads CASSDGGGTDTQYF. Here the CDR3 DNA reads TGTGCCAGCAGTGACGGGGGAGGAACAGATACGCAGTATTTT.

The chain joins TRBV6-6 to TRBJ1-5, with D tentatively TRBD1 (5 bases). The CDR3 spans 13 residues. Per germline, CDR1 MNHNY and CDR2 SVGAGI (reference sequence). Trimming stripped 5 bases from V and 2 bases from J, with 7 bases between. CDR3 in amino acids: CASSQGGNQPQHF. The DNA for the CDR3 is TGTGCCAGCAGTCAAGGGGGCAATCAGCCCCAGCATTTT.

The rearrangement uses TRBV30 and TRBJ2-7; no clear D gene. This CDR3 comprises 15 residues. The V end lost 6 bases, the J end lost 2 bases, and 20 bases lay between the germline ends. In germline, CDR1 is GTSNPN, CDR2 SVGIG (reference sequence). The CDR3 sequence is CACQKAGWPPYEQYF. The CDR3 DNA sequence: TGTGCCTGTCAGAAAGCAGGTTGGCCCCCCTACGAGCAGTACTTC.

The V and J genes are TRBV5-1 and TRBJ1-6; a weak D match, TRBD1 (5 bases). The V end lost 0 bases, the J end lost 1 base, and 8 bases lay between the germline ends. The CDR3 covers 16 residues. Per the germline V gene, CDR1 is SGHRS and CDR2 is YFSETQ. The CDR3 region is CASSLAGGSYNSPLHF. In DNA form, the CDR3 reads TGCGCCAGCAGCTTGGCCGGGGGTTCCTATAATTCACCCCTCCACTTT.

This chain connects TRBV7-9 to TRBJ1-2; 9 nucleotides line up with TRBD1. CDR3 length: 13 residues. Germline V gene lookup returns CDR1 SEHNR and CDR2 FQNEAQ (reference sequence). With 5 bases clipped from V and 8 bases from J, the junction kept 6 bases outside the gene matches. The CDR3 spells CASSLGTGPGYTF. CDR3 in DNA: TGTGCCAGCAGCCTCGGGACAGGGCCCGGCTACACCTTC.

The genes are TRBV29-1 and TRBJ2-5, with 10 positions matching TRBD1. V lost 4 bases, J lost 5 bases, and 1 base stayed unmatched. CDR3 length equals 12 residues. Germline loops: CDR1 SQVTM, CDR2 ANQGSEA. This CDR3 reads CSVGDRGETQYF. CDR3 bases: TGCAGCGTTGGGGACAGGGGTGAGACCCAGTACTTC.

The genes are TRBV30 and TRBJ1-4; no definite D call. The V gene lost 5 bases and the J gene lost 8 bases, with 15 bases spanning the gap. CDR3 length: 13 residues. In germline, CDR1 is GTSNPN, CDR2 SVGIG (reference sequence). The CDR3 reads CAWGLPEGEKLFF. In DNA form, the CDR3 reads TGTGCCTGGGGGTTGCCCGAGGGCGAAAAACTGTTTTTT. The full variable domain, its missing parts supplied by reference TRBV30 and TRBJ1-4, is SQTIHQWPATLVQPVGSPLSLECTVEGTSNPNLYWYRQAAGRGLQLLFYSVGIGQISSEVPQNLSASRPQDRQFILSSKKLLLSDSGFYLCAWGLPEGEKLFFGSGTQLSVL.

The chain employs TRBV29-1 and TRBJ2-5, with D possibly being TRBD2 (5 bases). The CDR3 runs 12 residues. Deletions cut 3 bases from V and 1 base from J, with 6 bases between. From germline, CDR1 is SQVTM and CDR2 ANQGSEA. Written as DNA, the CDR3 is TGCAGCGTTGATCGGGGCCAAGAGACCCAGTACTTC. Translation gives CSVDRGQETQYF.

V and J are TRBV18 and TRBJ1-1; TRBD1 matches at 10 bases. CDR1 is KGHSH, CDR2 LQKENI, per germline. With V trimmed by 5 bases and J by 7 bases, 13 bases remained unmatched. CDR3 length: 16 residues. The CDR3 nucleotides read TGTGCCAGCTCAACCGGGACAGGGGTTTCTTCCAGTGAAGCTTTCTTT. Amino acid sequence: CASSTGTGVSSSEAFF. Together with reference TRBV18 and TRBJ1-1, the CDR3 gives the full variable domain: NAGVMQNPRHLVRRRGQEARLRCSPMKGHSHVYWYRQLPEEGLKFMVYLQKENIIDESGMPKERFSAEFPKEGPSILRIQQVVRGDSAAYFCASSTGTGVSSSEAFFGQGTRLTVV.

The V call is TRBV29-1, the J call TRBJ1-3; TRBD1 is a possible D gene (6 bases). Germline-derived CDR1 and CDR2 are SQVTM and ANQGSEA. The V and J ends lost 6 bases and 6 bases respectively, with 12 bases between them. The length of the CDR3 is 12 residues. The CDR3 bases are TGCAGCGTAACAGGGTACGAAAACACCATATATTTT. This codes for CSVTGYENTIYF. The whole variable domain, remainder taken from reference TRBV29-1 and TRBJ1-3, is SAVISQKPSRDICQRGTSLTIQCQVDSQVTMMFWYRQQPGQSLTLIATANQGSEATYESGFVIDKFPISRPNLTFSTLTVSNMSPEDSSIYLCSVTGYENTIYFGEGSWLTVV.